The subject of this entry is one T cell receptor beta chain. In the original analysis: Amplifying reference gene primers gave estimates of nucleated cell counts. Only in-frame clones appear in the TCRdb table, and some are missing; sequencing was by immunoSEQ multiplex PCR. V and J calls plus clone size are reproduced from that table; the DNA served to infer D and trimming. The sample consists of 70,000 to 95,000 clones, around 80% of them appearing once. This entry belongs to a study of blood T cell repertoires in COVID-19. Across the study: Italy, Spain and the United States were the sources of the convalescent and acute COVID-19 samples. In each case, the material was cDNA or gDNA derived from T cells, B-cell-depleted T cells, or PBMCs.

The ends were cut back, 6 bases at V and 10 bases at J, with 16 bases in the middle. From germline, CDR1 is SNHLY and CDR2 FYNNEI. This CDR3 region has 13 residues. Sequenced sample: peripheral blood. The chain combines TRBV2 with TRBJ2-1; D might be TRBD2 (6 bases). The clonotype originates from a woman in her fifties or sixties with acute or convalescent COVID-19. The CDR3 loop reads CASSEDYLGEQFF. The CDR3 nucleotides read TGTGCCAGCAGCGAGGACTACCTCGGAGAGCAGTTCTTC.